The present T cell receptor (beta chain) was sequenced within a study of T cell changes during pregnancy in multiple sclerosis. This CDR3 is built from 13 residues. The germline V gene encodes CDR1 SGDLS and CDR2 YYNGEE. Trimming left V 4 bases short and J 6 bases short, with 10 bases between. The data were produced by immunoSEQ multiplex PCR, yet TCRdb's version contains in-frame clones alone and is incomplete. The sample lists roughly 88,000 clones; 80% to 95% were seen once. The sequencing used peripheral blood, collected in the first trimester of pregnancy. The receptor was isolated from a female donor with multiple sclerosis, enrolled in a pregnancy study. The chain carries TRBV9 and TRBJ2-2; D gene ambiguous. Here the CDR3 reads CASSIQVAGELFF. The CDR3 region has the DNA TGTGCCAGCAGCATTCAGGTCGCCGGGGAGCTGTTTTTT. The complete variable domain, with remaining parts taken from reference TRBV9 and TRBJ2-2, reads DSGVTQTPKHLITATGQRVTLRCSPRSGDLSVYWYQQSLDQGLQFLIQYYNGEERAKGNILERFSAQQFPDLHSELNLSSLELGDSALYFCASSIQVAGELFFGEGSRLTVL.